A single T cell receptor (beta chain) is shown here with its context. The sample is drawn from a study of blood T cell repertoires in COVID-19. Study-level background: The United States, Italy and Spain were the sources of the acute and convalescent COVID-19 samples. PBMCs, B-cell-depleted T cells, or T cells provided the cDNA or gDNA that made up the material.

This CDR3 region has 11 residues. Germline V gives CDR1 SGHTA, CDR2 FQGNSA. The V end was cut by 6 bases, the J end by 8 bases, with 10 bases between. In the original analysis: From reference gene primer amplification, estimates of nucleated cell counts were derived. The repertoire was sequenced with immunoSEQ multiplex PCR; TCRdb's copy has only in-frame clones and lacks some. That table supplies the V and J calls and clone size; D and trimming were determined from the DNA. The table has over 200,000 clones, around 88% seen once. The sequence was collected from a woman aged 45-60 years with acute or convalescent COVID-19. The V call is TRBV7-2, the J call TRBJ1-1; D is possibly TRBD1 (5 bases). The source material was peripheral blood. This CDR3 is CASSYGGEAFF. In nucleotides, the CDR3 is TGTGCCAGCAGTTACGGGGGGGAAGCTTTCTTT.